This is a list of T cell receptor beta chains from one sample in a study of CD8+ T cells in alopecia areata. Here immunoSEQ multiplex PCR was the method, and the copy in TCRdb shows in-frame clones only, minus some. The sample gives about 90,000 clones, roughly 46% of which show up once; around 18% is in the top ten. The sequencing used CD8+ T cells sorted from blood, collected at week 24, from a patient treated with tofacitinib. These receptors originate from a human donor with alopecia areata. CDR3s include the opening cysteine and the closing phenylalanine or tryptophan. D genes are given only for firm matches. Clone size is given for some rows only: seen once, a few or many times, or a class if the clone is expanded.

abundance,d_gene,v_gene,j_gene,CDR3aa,CDR3nt
few,.,TRBV6-5,TRBJ1-5,CASSVGILNQPQHF,TGTGCCAGCAGTGTAGGGATACTCAATCAGCCCCAGCATTTT
few,.,TRBV10-3,TRBJ1-5,CAISESQSNQPQHF,TGTGCCATCAGTGAGTCCCAAAGCAATCAGCCCCAGCATTTT
.,.,TRBV19,TRBJ2-2,CASSMEIGGTGELFF,TGTGCCAGTAGTATGGAAATAGGAGGCACCGGGGAGCTGTTTTTT
.,.,TRBV29-1,TRBJ1-2,CSVAPGGVSYGYTF,TGCAGCGTTGCGCCGGGGGGGGTTAGCTATGGCTACACCTTC
few,TRBD1,TRBV29-1,TRBJ2-7,CSVQTGESYEQYF,TGCAGCGTTCAGACAGGGGAATCATACGAGCAGTACTTC
once,TRBD1,TRBV28,TRBJ2-7,CASSLRGTGRGEQYF,TGTGCCAGCAGTCTCCGGGGGACAGGGAGAGGCGAGCAGTACTTC
.,.,TRBV4-2,TRBJ2-1,CASSRRLGGATYNEQFF,TGTGCCAGCAGCCGCCGCCTCGGTGGAGCAACCTACAATGAGCAGTTCTTC
.,.,TRBV7-2,TRBJ1-1,CASSFRVTEAFF,TGTGCCAGCAGTTTTAGGGTAACTGAAGCTTTCTTT
.,TRBD1,TRBV9,TRBJ1-1,CASSEGAANTEAFF,TGTGCCAGCAGCGAGGGGGCCGCGAACACTGAAGCTTTCTTT
.,.,TRBV27,TRBJ2-1,CASSQGVDEQFF,TGTGCCAGCAGCCAAGGGGTGGATGAGCAGTTCTTC
few,.,TRBV5-8,TRBJ2-7,CASSLRADEQYF,TGTGCCAGCAGCTTGAGGGCTGACGAGCAGTACTTC
few,TRBD1,TRBV27,TRBJ2-5,CASSPEDRAGETQYF,TGTGCCAGCAGTCCGGAGGACAGGGCTGGGGAGACCCAGTACTTC
.,TRBD2,TRBV11-2,TRBJ2-1,CASSPRAGEGYNEQFF,TGTGCCAGCAGCCCCCGAGCGGGAGAGGGCTACAATGAGCAGTTCTTC
.,.,TRBV7-9,TRBJ1-2,CASSFGDGTYTF,TGTGCCAGCAGCTTCGGGGACGGTACCTACACCTTC
few,TRBD1,TRBV29-1,TRBJ2-5,CSVEGRQGQETQYF,TGCAGCGTTGAAGGCCGACAGGGGCAAGAGACCCAGTACTTC
.,.,TRBV5-4,TRBJ2-2,CASSEMQGLPGELFF,TGTGCCAGCAGCGAAATGCAGGGGTTACCCGGGGAGCTGTTTTTT
.,.,TRBV4-1,TRBJ2-7,CASSPYSGYEQYF,TGCGCCAGCAGCCCCTACTCAGGGTACGAGCAGTACTTC
.,.,TRBV10-3,TRBJ2-6,CAISGGSGANVLTF,TGTGCCATCAGTGGCGGGTCTGGGGCCAACGTCCTGACTTTC
.,.,TRBV29-1,TRBJ2-7,CSVEGGAGPSEQYF,TGCAGCGTTGAAGGGGGTGCAGGGCCAAGCGAGCAGTACTTC
.,TRBD1,TRBV2,TRBJ2-7,CASSEPGTGGPSNPYEQYF,TGTGCCAGCAGTGAACCCGGGACAGGGGGCCCCTCAAACCCCTACGAGCAGTACTTC
few,.,TRBV29-1,TRBJ1-1,CSVELRGRAFF,TGCAGCGTTGAGCTTAGGGGAAGAGCTTTCTTT
many,.,TRBV2,TRBJ1-1,CASRQPGAGAFF,TGTGCCAGCAGGCAACCCGGCGCCGGAGCTTTCTTT
.,.,TRBV6-1,TRBJ2-5,CAIYEGDEEETQYF,TGTGCCATCTACGAGGGGGATGAAGAAGAGACCCAGTACTTC
.,.,TRBV7-9,TRBJ2-3,CASSLGDSTDTQYF,TGTGCCAGCAGCTTAGGTGACTCTACAGATACGCAGTATTTT
.,TRBD1,TRBV9,TRBJ2-1,CASSAPGQGLHNEQFF,TGTGCCAGCAGCGCTCCGGGACAGGGGCTCCACAATGAGCAGTTCTTC
.,.,TRBV4-2,TRBJ1-2,CASSQLVGNYGYTF,TGTGCCAGCAGCCAACTCGTAGGTAACTATGGCTACACCTTC
.,.,TRBV9,TRBJ2-2,CASSALGAGELFF,TGTGCCAGCAGCGCATTGGGCGCCGGGGAGCTGTTTTTT
.,.,TRBV5-6,TRBJ2-1,CASSPVSSSYNEQFF,TGTGCCAGCAGCCCGGTCTCGAGCTCCTACAATGAGCAGTTCTTC
many,.,TRBV27,TRBJ2-7,CASSSDGRRHEQYF,TGTGCCAGCAGTTCAGACGGGCGCCGCCACGAGCAGTACTTC
.,TRBD2,TRBV9,TRBJ2-1,CASSAGTSGMYNEQFF,TGTGCCAGCAGCGCGGGGACTAGCGGGATGTACAATGAGCAGTTCTTC
few,TRBD2,TRBV7-8,TRBJ2-1,CASIHGTSVYNEQFF,TGTGCCAGCATCCACGGGACTAGCGTATACAATGAGCAGTTCTTC
.,TRBD1,TRBV10-3,TRBJ1-2,CAAWAGGLGYTF,TGTGCCGCCTGGGCAGGGGGCCTTGGCTACACCTTC
.,.,TRBV28,TRBJ1-1,CASSSPRTRGMNTEAFF,TGTGCCAGCTCCTCCCCCCGAACGAGGGGTATGAACACTGAAGCTTTCTTT
.,.,TRBV27,TRBJ1-1,CASSDLLVEAFF,TGTGCCAGCAGTGACCTTCTCGTGGAGGCTTTCTTT
.,.,TRBV10-2,TRBJ2-1,CASSGTSLGDEQFF,TGCGCCAGCAGTGGTACCTCTCTTGGCGATGAGCAGTTCTTC
few,.,TRBV7-9,TRBJ2-2,CASTSGLGGTGELFF,TGTGCCAGCACCTCCGGCCTAGGGGGCACCGGGGAGCTGTTTTTT
few,.,TRBV19,TRBJ1-1,CASSSGAEAFF,TGTGCCAGTAGTTCAGGAGCTGAAGCTTTCTTT
few,.,TRBV6-1,TRBJ1-2,CASSPSMVRGYGYTF,TGTGCCAGCAGCCCCTCAATGGTTAGAGGGTATGGCTACACCTTC
few,.,TRBV18,TRBJ2-5,CASSPTTSIGTQYF,TGTGCCAGCTCACCCACAACTAGCATCGGGACCCAGTACTTC
.,.,TRBV29-1,TRBJ1-2,CSVEWTEGPLLHGYTF,TGCAGCGTTGAATGGACAGAGGGACCTCTTCTTCATGGCTACACCTTC
.,.,TRBV6-5,TRBJ1-5,CASTPGVEQPQHF,TGTGCCAGCACCCCGGGGGTGGAGCAGCCCCAGCATTTT
few,TRBD1,TRBV29-1,TRBJ2-7,CSVGVGQGASEQYF,TGCAGCGTCGGGGTGGGACAGGGGGCGAGTGAGCAGTACTTC
few,TRBD2,TRBV9,TRBJ2-7,CASSVASSGRITF,TGTGCCAGCAGCGTAGCCTCTAGCGGGAGGATTACTTTC
.,TRBD1,TRBV27,TRBJ2-7,CASSTGTGSYEQYF,TGTGCCAGCAGTACCGGGACAGGGTCCTACGAGCAGTACTTC
.,.,TRBV11-2,TRBJ1-4,CASSLFAPGRLATNEKLFF,TGTGCCAGCAGCTTATTCGCCCCGGGCAGGCTTGCAACTAATGAAAAACTGTTTTTT
.,TRBD2,TRBV2,TRBJ2-7,CASSDATSGYEQYF,TGTGCCAGCAGTGATGCGACTAGCGGCTACGAGCAGTACTTC
.,TRBD1,TRBV28,TRBJ2-7,CASSSRTGLYEQYF,TGTGCCAGCAGTTCCCGGACAGGGTTATACGAGCAGTACTTC
few,.,TRBV28,TRBJ2-7,CASSYFRTAPYEQYF,TGTGCCAGCAGTTACTTCAGGACGGCTCCCTACGAGCAGTACTTC